These T cell receptor beta chains were read from a single sample in a study of OX40 agonist ivuxolimab in advanced cancers. Sequencing used immunoSEQ multiplex PCR; TCRdb keeps in-frame clones, though not all of them. The table records about 62,000 clones, 88% of them present only once. This specimen consisted of CD4+ or CD8+ T cells sorted from blood, obtained in a trial of the OX40 agonist ivuxolimab. The receptors were gathered from an adult with an advanced solid tumor such as melanoma, head and neck, liver or kidney cancer. The CDR3 runs from the conserved cysteine through the conserved F or W.

TRBV4-1	TRBJ1-4	CASSLPGGEKLFF
TRBV2	TRBJ2-3	CASSETWSTDTQYF
TRBV7-9	TRBJ2-1	CASSRAGTSGNYNEQFF
TRBV28	TRBJ2-1	CASSPTGEVWGNEQFF
TRBV7-2	TRBJ1-5	CASSLSRGSNQPQHF
TRBV6-5	TRBJ1-2	CASNEGTVFYGYTF
TRBV6-1	TRBJ2-5	CASSKGTAQETQYF
TRBV29-1	TRBJ2-5	CSVGPTSGRQETQYF
TRBV14	TRBJ1-5	CASSQGGGRNQPQHF
TRBV6-1	TRBJ2-7	CASRKEEGVSYEQYF
TRBV11-2	TRBJ2-7	CASSPWDSKRYEQYF
TRBV2	TRBJ1-1	CASSRDRGPGTEAFF
TRBV11-2	TRBJ2-3	CASSLVGDNTDTQYF
TRBV7-7	TRBJ2-1	CASSIGQGTGEQFF
TRBV4-2	TRBJ1-6	CASSQDGPPYNSPLHF
TRBV7-9	TRBJ1-4	CASSLAEEKLFF
TRBV6-5	TRBJ1-6	CASSRGTAYNSPLHF
TRBV14	TRBJ2-1	CASSRGSSYNEQFF
TRBV4-1	TRBJ2-7	CASSQVVQLYEQYF
TRBV4-3	TRBJ1-6	CASSFSTGDSSPLHF
TRBV7-9	TRBJ2-5	CASSLDGRALETQYF
TRBV11-2	TRBJ2-3	CASSFLGTSGRARTDTQYF
TRBV9	TRBJ1-3	CASSKLSGNTIYF
TRBV25-1	TRBJ1-3	CASSESWTVSGNTIYF
TRBV18	TRBJ2-1	CASSPPASGRGEQFF
TRBV7-2	TRBJ1-5	CASSLAREQGWPQHF
TRBV6-6	TRBJ2-5	CASSKTSDQETQYF
TRBV2	TRBJ2-7	CASSDQRDEQYF
TRBV18	TRBJ1-1	CASSGGGGYEAFF
TRBV27	TRBJ2-3	CASSFRWGDTQYF
TRBV18	TRBJ2-3	CASSPIAGGNTDTQYF
TRBV7-9	TRBJ2-1	CAYGGAAYYNEQFF
TRBV6-5	TRBJ2-3	CASSYSLAGGTDTQYF
TRBV5-5	TRBJ2-1	CASSLALTRGEQFF
TRBV29-1	TRBJ1-3	CSVEVFSGNTIYF
TRBV28	TRBJ2-7	CASSLWGTSGRYEQYF
TRBV6-5	TRBJ1-5	CASRPGEGQPQHF
TRBV7-2	TRBJ2-5	CASSPPSGWRETQYF
TRBV27	TRBJ2-5	CASSPQRPEETQYF
TRBV11-2	TRBJ2-2	CASSLVGATSFTGELFF
TRBV15	TRBJ1-5	CATSSLWGNQPQHF
TRBV19	TRBJ2-3	CASSIGLAGGRLADTQYF
TRBV7-2	TRBJ1-2	CASSFIRGYNYGYTF
TRBV12-5	TRBJ1-1	CASGSRTEAFF
TRBV4-1	TRBJ2-2	CASSRSTQVNTGELFF
TRBV28	TRBJ1-5	CAVRGGPRQPQHF
TRBV6-5	TRBJ2-7	CASRVTGSYEQYF
TRBV28	TRBJ2-7	CASSLAGGPSSYEQYF
TRBV2	TRBJ2-4	CASSASSQGRPKNIQYF
TRBV28	TRBJ1-3	CASSYGMGGNTIYF
TRBV5-8	TRBJ1-5	CASRPGPSNQPQHF
TRBV6-5	TRBJ2-3	CATKNRAPSTDTQYF
TRBV18	TRBJ1-1	CASSPPNRGNTEAFF
TRBV7-9	TRBJ1-6	CASSPRDRVVGPLHF
TRBV29-1	TRBJ1-5	CSARDSNQPQHF
TRBV7-9	TRBJ2-2	CASSLGSQSGELFF
TRBV2	TRBJ2-5	CASSRDRGRTETQYF